This T cell receptor (beta chain) is drawn from a study of blood T cell repertoires in COVID-19. Overall study: Italy, Spain and the United States were the sources of the convalescent and acute COVID-19 samples.

After removal of 1 base from V and 2 bases from J, the junction contained 2 bases not matched to a gene. The CDR3 extends over 14 amino acids. Germline V gene data show CDR1 as SQVTM and CDR2 as ANQGSEA. Original processing notes: How many nucleated cells were present was estimated from reference gene primer amplification. Assay: immunoSEQ multiplex PCR; the TCRdb copy retains only in-frame clones and omits some. The V and J calls and clone size were taken over from that table, and D and trimming were inferred from the DNA. The profile shows 300,000 or so clones, roughly 90% of them singletons. The Seattle patients, enrolled during active infection, were followed longitudinally.

Source material: peripheral blood. This receptor was identified in a woman under 40 with COVID-19, enrolled during active disease. The chain uses TRBV29-1 and TRBJ2-7, with 10 bases fitting TRBD1. Here the CDR3 reads CSVEAGQGTYEQYF. CDR3 DNA sequence: TGCAGCGTTGAAGCGGGACAGGGGACCTACGAGCAGTACTTC.